Below are 15 T cell receptor beta chains sequenced from a single sample in a study of identical twins. TCRdb fed the 5' RACE reads into MiXCR, producing one record per CDR3 protein. The table shows 15,000 to 20,000 distinct CDR3 sequences, with less than 70% occurring only once. The sequencing sample was made of memory (CD45RO+) T cells sorted from blood. These TCRs come from a woman between 18 and 29 years old in good health. This table probably holds off-target reads from a library built for another chain.

The chain joins TRBV18 to TRBJ1-5; possible D gene TRBD1, 5 bases. CDR1 and CDR2 (germline): KGHSH, LQKENI. This CDR3 region has 12 residues. V shed 6 bases and J shed 7 bases, with 10 bases lying between them. CDR3 in DNA: TGTGCCAGCTCGGCCCCAGGGCAGCCCCAGCATTTT. Its protein product is CASSAPGQPQHF.

This chain links TRBV4-2 with TRBJ2-3; D is unclear. Germline values: CDR1 LGHNA, CDR2 YNFKEQ. The CDR3 runs to 15 residues. V was cut by 0 bases and J by 2 bases, with 9 bases left in between. This CDR3 reads CASSQDMTATDTQYF. DNA of the CDR3: TGTGCCAGCAGCCAAGATATGACCGCCACAGATACGCAGTATTTT.

The chain combines TRBV6-2 or TRBV6-3 with TRBJ2-1; 9 bases align to TRBD2. V gave up 6 bases and J gave up 6 bases; unmatched junction bases: 9. This CDR3 spans 15 amino acids. CDR1 is MNHEY, CDR2 SVGEGT, per germline. CDR3: CASRNSGSPRNEQFF. The CDR3 DNA reads as TGTGCCAGCAGGAATAGCGGGAGTCCCCGCAATGAGCAGTTCTTC.

CDR3 bases: TGCGCCAGCAGCCATCGGACAGGCGGCTCCTACGAGCAGTACTTC. It codes for CASSHRTGGSYEQYF. The chain combines TRBV4-3 with TRBJ2-7; TRBD1 aligns across 7 bases. Trimming took 3 bases from V and 0 from J; bases not matched to a gene: 5. The CDR3 extends over 15 amino acids. The V gene's germline CDR1 is LGHNA and CDR2 YSLEER.

The chain carries TRBV7-9 and TRBJ2-1; D gene ambiguous. In germline, CDR1 is SEHNR, CDR2 FQNEAQ (reference sequence). V was cut by 5 bases and J by 2 bases, with 4 bases left in between. This CDR3 is built from 12 residues. The CDR3 DNA sequence: TGTGCCAGCAGCGGGACCTACAATGAGCAGTTCTTC. Translated, it gives CASSGTYNEQFF.

The CDR3 loop reads CASTPTSGSIAAQYF. The CDR3 nucleotides are TGCGCCAGCACCCCGACTAGCGGGAGCATCGCGGCGCAGTATTTT. The chain is built from TRBV4-3 and TRBJ2-3; 12 bases map to TRBD2. Germline trimming cut 7 bases from V and 10 bases from J; bases unmatched to any gene: 12. This CDR3 region has 15 residues. The germline gives CDR1 LGHNA, CDR2 YSLEER.

The chain employs TRBV20-1 and TRBJ2-3; 8 bases align to TRBD2. This CDR3 has 14 residues. Germline CDR1 is DFQATT and CDR2 is SNEGSKA (reference sequence). Trimming at V came to 8 bases and at J to 8 bases, leaving 15 bases not matched to a gene. CDR3 amino acids: CSCRERERQRTQYF. In DNA, the CDR3 is TGCAGTTGCCGCGAGCGGGAGAGACAACGTACGCAGTATTTT.

This chain links TRBV20-1 with TRBJ2-5, with D possibly TRBD2 on 6 matching bases. The CDR3 is 14 residues long. V was pared by 1 base and J by 3 bases, with 12 bases between. The germline CDR1 and CDR2 sequences are DFQATT and SNEGSKA (reference sequence). CDR3 DNA: TGCAGTGCTAGAGTAGGGACTCGAAAAGAGACCCAGTACTTC. It codes for CSARVGTRKETQYF.

This chain uses TRBV11-3 with TRBJ2-3, with D maybe TRBD2 (5 bases). The germline V gene encodes CDR1 SGHNT and CDR2 YENEEA. V was shortened by 5 bases and J by 2 bases, with 11 bases between the two germline ends. The CDR3 is made up of 14 amino acids. CDR3 nucleotide sequence: TGTGCCAGCAGCCCCGGACTCACCACAGATACGCAGTATTTT. Residues: CASSPGLTTDTQYF.

The V gene is TRBV4-1, the J gene TRBJ2-1; a weak D match, TRBD2 (7 bases). Trimming left V 0 bases short and J 15 bases short, with 15 bases between. There are 13 residues in the CDR3. Germline-derived CDR1 and CDR2 are MGHRA and YSYEKL. CDR3 DNA sequence: TGCGCCAGCAGCCAAGATGCCGAGGGGGGGAGGTTCTTC. Encoded protein: CASSQDAEGGRFF.

This chain joins TRBV20-1 and TRBJ2-5; the D call may be TRBD1 or TRBD2 (5 bases each). CDR1 is DFQATT, CDR2 SNEGSKA, per germline (reference sequence). V was clipped by 5 bases and J by 1 base, with 11 bases between them. The CDR3 runs to 13 residues. CDR3 sequence reads: CSAPGTIQETQYF. CDR3 DNA sequence: TGCAGTGCTCCCGGGACGATCCAAGAGACCCAGTACTTC.

V usage is TRBV2 and J usage is TRBJ2-7; 10 nucleotides match TRBD1. After removal of 5 bases from V and 5 bases from J, the junction contained 12 bases not matched to a gene. Germline V gene sequence: CDR1 SNHLY, CDR2 FYNNEI. The CDR3 sequence is 16 residues long. The CDR3 nucleotides are TGTGCCAGCAGTTCCGGGACAGGGGTTTTACTTAACGAGCAGTACTTC. Translation gives CASSSGTGVLLNEQYF.

This clonotype is termed medium-sized. The chain carries TRBV29-1 and TRBJ2-3, with a possible D match to TRBD2 (5 bases). The CDR3 totals 12 residues. Germline lookup yields CDR1 SQVTM and CDR2 ANQGSEA. V lost 6 bases, J lost 2 bases, and 9 bases lay in between. The CDR3 coding sequence is TGCAGCGTGGACGGACTCACAGATACGCAGTATTTT. It specifies CSVDGLTDTQYF.

The rearrangement joins TRBV21-1 to TRBJ2-3; TRBD2, the table's D call, was not compared with the DNA. TRBV21-1 is annotated as a pseudogene. CDR3 length equals 17 residues. Written as DNA, the CDR3 is TGTGCCAGCACCCCGACCGGGGCGGAAGGGCACACAGATACGCAGTATTTT. This gives the protein CASTPTGAEGHTDTQYF.

The chain combines TRBV28 with TRBJ2-1, with D uncertain. The V end was cut by 5 bases, the J end by 1 base, with 18 bases between. The germline gives CDR1 MDHEN, CDR2 SYDVKM. The CDR3 covers 17 residues. This chain's CDR3 is CASSPMGGVGSYNEQFF. The CDR3 nucleotides read TGTGCCAGCAGTCCAATGGGCGGTGTGGGTTCCTACAATGAGCAGTTCTTC.